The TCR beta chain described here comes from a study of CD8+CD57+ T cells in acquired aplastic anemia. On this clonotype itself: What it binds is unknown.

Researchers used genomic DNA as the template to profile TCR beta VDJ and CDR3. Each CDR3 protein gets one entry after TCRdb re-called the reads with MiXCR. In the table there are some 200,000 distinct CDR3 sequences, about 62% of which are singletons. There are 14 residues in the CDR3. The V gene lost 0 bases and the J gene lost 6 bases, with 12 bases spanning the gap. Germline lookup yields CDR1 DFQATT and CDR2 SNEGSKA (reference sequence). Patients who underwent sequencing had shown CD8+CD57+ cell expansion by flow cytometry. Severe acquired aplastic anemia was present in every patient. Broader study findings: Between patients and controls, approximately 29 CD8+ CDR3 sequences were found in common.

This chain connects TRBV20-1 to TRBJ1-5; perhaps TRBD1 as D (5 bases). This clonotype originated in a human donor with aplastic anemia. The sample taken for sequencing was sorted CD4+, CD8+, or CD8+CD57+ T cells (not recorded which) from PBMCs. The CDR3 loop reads CSARDFQGGQPQHF. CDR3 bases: TGCAGTGCTAGAGATTTCCAGGGCGGTCAGCCCCAGCATTTT.